The present TCR beta chain was sequenced within a study of beta chain features in type 1 diabetes. Trimming took 0 bases from V and 3 from J, leaving 2 bases between them. Germline V lookup: CDR1 LGHNA, CDR2 YNFKEQ. The CDR3 has 12 residues. The authors reverse transcribed all of the isolated RNA, so sequencing captured expressed TCRB transcripts. Using immunoSEQ multiplex PCR, the repertoire was profiled, and TCRdb retains in-frame clones only, with some absent. Here the sample spans 810,000 or so clones, roughly 16% being singletons. This receptor was identified in a woman between 18 and 29 years old in good health. V gene TRBV4-2 combines with J gene TRBJ1-2; D uncertain. Sequencing used naive CD4+ T cells from blood. The CDR3 nucleotides read TGTGCCAGCAGCCAAGAGTACTATGGCTACACCTTC. Translating gives CASSQEYYGYTF.